The 18 T cell receptor beta chains listed next were all sequenced from one sample in a study of blood T cell repertoires in COVID-19. The assay was immunoSEQ multiplex PCR, and TCRdb's table has in-frame clones only and misses some. This table holds some 25,000 clones, about four fifths found once. The material sequenced was peripheral blood. Receptor source: a human donor in a cohort sampled during active COVID-19.

The gene calls are TRBV4-2 and TRBJ1-6, with D perhaps TRBD1 (5 bases). V was clipped by 2 bases and J by 15 bases, with 20 bases between them. This CDR3 contains 15 residues. Per the germline V gene, CDR1 is LGHNA and CDR2 is YNFKEQ. The CDR3, as DNA: TGTGCCAGCAGCCAACCCGACAGACCCACCAGCCACCTCCACTTT. This codes for CASSQPDRPTSHLHF.

The V call is TRBV7-9, the J call TRBJ1-1, with a tentative D call TRBD1 (6 bases). The CDR3 is 13 amino acids. Germline V lookup: CDR1 SEHNR, CDR2 FQNEAQ (reference sequence). Trimming took off 4 bases at V and 3 bases at J, with 9 bases between the two ends. The chain's CDR3 is CASSSGQHTEAFF. As DNA, the CDR3 is TGTGCCAGCAGCTCTGGACAGCACACTGAAGCTTTCTTT.

Here the CDR3 reads CASSLAGGDGYTF. The CDR3 DNA is TGTGCCAGCAGCTTAGCAGGGGGCGATGGCTACACCTTC. The chain employs TRBV7-9 and TRBJ1-2; 7 bases align to TRBD1. The trim removed 0 bases at V and 6 bases at J, leaving 1 base unmatched. There are 13 residues in the CDR3. CDR1 SEHNR and CDR2 FQNEAQ come from the germline V gene (reference sequence).

The V gene is TRBV28, the J gene TRBJ1-5, with D unresolved. The CDR3 is made up of 14 amino acids. Trimming cost V 1 base and J 2 bases, with 6 bases left between them. Germline CDR1 MDHEN, CDR2 SYDVKM. The CDR3: CASSLFQGNQPQHF. CDR3 sequence (DNA): TGTGCCAGCAGTTTATTCCAGGGCAATCAGCCCCAGCATTTT.

This chain links TRBV7-2 with TRBJ2-7; TRBD2 aligns across 7 bases. The germline V gene has CDR1 SGHTA and CDR2 FQGNSA. Unmatched junction bases numbered 3, after V lost 1 base and J lost 0 bases. The CDR3 extends over 15 amino acids. The CDR3 DNA reads TGTGCCAGCAGCTTAGACGGGGGGTTCTCCTACGAGCAGTACTTC. Translating it yields CASSLDGGFSYEQYF.

The chain links TRBV27 to TRBJ2-7; a weak D match, TRBD1 (5 bases). CDR1 is MNHEY, CDR2 SMNVEV, per germline (reference sequence). The V and J ends lost 6 bases and 2 bases respectively, with 11 bases between them. The CDR3 is made up of 13 amino acids. CDR3 sequence reads: CASRRGHAYEQYF. DNA for the CDR3: TGTGCCAGCAGGCGTGGACACGCCTACGAGCAGTACTTC.

This clone showed up just once. This rearrangement joins TRBV7-8 to TRBJ2-7; tentative D call: TRBD1 (5 bases). The germline V gene encodes CDR1 SGHVS and CDR2 FQNEAQ. Between the trimmed V and J ends, which lost 5 bases and 6 bases, there was a span of 11 bases. This CDR3 has 12 residues. The CDR3, as DNA: TGTGCCAGCAGCCCCAGCCAGGGCGAGCAGTACTTC. Protein sequence: CASSPSQGEQYF.

The rearrangement joins TRBV9 to TRBJ2-7; 7 bases map to TRBD1. V was clipped by 4 bases and J by 3 bases; unmatched bases: 7. The germline CDR1 and CDR2 sequences are SGDLS and YYNGEE. The CDR3 has 14 amino acids. CDR3 sequence: CASSPQHRGYEQYF. The CDR3 coding sequence is TGTGCCAGCAGCCCCCAGCACAGGGGCTACGAGCAGTACTTC.

The chain links TRBV18 to TRBJ1-1; 7 bases map to TRBD1. J was trimmed by 0 bases and V by 3 bases; bases with no gene match: 7. There are 16 residues in the CDR3. The germline V gene encodes CDR1 KGHSH and CDR2 LQKENI. CDR3 in DNA: TGTGCCAGCTCACCGGGACAGTCCCACATGAACACTGAAGCTTTCTTT. Encoded protein: CASSPGQSHMNTEAFF. The full variable domain, with the rest looked up from reference TRBV18 and TRBJ1-1, is NAGVMQNPRHLVRRRGQEARLRCSPMKGHSHVYWYRQLPEEGLKFMVYLQKENIIDESGMPKERFSAEFPKEGPSILRIQQVVRGDSAAYFCASSPGQSHMNTEAFFGQGTRLTVV.

This clone was counted a few times. The CDR3 DNA follows: TGTGCCAGTAGTATAGATGATCGTAGCACTGAAGCTTTCTTT. Translation gives CASSIDDRSTEAFF. This chain links TRBV19 with TRBJ1-1; D is ambiguous. Germline CDR1 is LNHDA and CDR2 is SQIVND (reference sequence). This CDR3 region has 14 residues. Trimming stripped 0 bases from V and 4 bases from J, with 9 bases between.

This chain joins TRBV6-2 or TRBV6-3 and TRBJ2-5, with 7 bases that match TRBD2. J lost 4 bases, V lost 2 bases, and 16 bases had no gene match. The CDR3 length is 18 residues. Germline V gene data show CDR1 as MNHEY and CDR2 as SVGEGT. The CDR3 bases are TGTGCCAGCAGTTACCAATACGGCGGGCTAGCGGTGGTAGAGACCCAGTACTTC. The encoded protein is CASSYQYGGLAVVETQYF.

This chain links TRBV7-9 with TRBJ2-7, with TRBD1 matching 10 bases. The CDR3 runs to 14 residues. Looked up from germline, CDR1 is SEHNR and CDR2 is FQNEAQ (reference sequence). The ends lost 5 bases at V and 2 bases at J; junction bases unmatched: 3. The CDR3 DNA is TGTGCCAGCAGCCCCGGGACAGGGGCCTACGAGCAGTACTTC. It specifies CASSPGTGAYEQYF.

This chain connects TRBV21-1 to TRBJ2-7; the table gives TRBD1 as D, unverified against the DNA. TRBV21-1 is flagged as a pseudogene. This CDR3 is built from 17 residues. The DNA of the CDR3 is TGTGCCAGCAGCAAAGACGATGGGACAGCCGTCTTCCACGAGCAGTACTTC. Translating it yields CASSKDDGTAVFHEQYF.

This clone has only a few counts. The genes are TRBV7-6 and TRBJ1-3; D is ambiguous. V lost 5 bases, J lost 0 bases, and 14 bases lay in between. The germline gives CDR1 SGHVS, CDR2 FNYEAQ. CDR3 length: 16 amino acids. The CDR3 region is CASSLPGSISGNTIYF. The CDR3 DNA reads TGTGCCAGCAGCCTCCCGGGGTCCATCTCTGGAAACACCATATATTTT.

The V and J genes are TRBV9 and TRBJ2-7, with D perhaps matching TRBD2 (5 bases). This CDR3 contains 14 residues. Trimming removed 2 bases at V and 2 bases at J, with 11 bases between. Germline-derived CDR1 and CDR2 are SGDLS and YYNGEE. The CDR3 region has the DNA TGTGCCAGCAGCGTTTCCAGCGGACCCTACGAGCAGTACTTC. It translates to CASSVSSGPYEQYF.

V and J are TRBV7-2 and TRBJ2-7, with D maybe TRBD1 (5 bases). Trimming removed 7 bases at V and 3 bases at J, with 16 bases between. The CDR3 is made up of 14 amino acids. Germline loops: CDR1 SGHTA, CDR2 FQGNSA. This CDR3 is CASTPQQVGYEQYF. CDR3 nucleotides: TGTGCCAGCACCCCACAACAGGTGGGCTACGAGCAGTACTTC. Using reference TRBV7-2 and TRBJ2-7 for the parts outside the CDR3, the full variable domain is GAGVSQSPSNKVTEKGKDVELRCDPISGHTALYWYRQSLGQGLEFLIYFQGNSAPDKSGLPSDRFSAERTGGSVSTLTIQRTQQEDSAVYLCASTPQQVGYEQYFGPGTRLTVT.

The V and J genes are TRBV13 and TRBJ2-7; 7 bases line up with TRBD1. CDR1 is PRHDT and CDR2 is FYEKMQ in the germline V gene (reference sequence). The CDR3 consists of 17 residues. V was pared by 0 bases and J by 1 base, with 9 bases of the junction left unmatched. CDR3 residues: CASSLGPGQTPSYEQYF. The CDR3 DNA reads as TGTGCCAGCAGCTTAGGACCGGGACAGACGCCTTCCTACGAGCAGTACTTC.

The rearrangement joins TRBV11-1 to TRBJ2-7; 11 bases agree with TRBD1. Germline lookup yields CDR1 SGHAT and CDR2 FQDESV (reference sequence). The CDR3 contains 16 residues. V lost 4 bases, J lost 5 bases, and 10 bases stayed unmatched. CDR3 bases: TGTGCCAGCAGCTCCAGAGCCGGGACAGGGGGTAACGAGCAGTACTTC. This sequence encodes CASSSRAGTGGNEQYF.